This T cell receptor (beta chain) was observed in a study of blood T cell repertoires in COVID-19. Study details: In each case, the material was cDNA or gDNA derived from T cells, B-cell-depleted T cells, or PBMCs.

Data came from immunoSEQ multiplex PCR; TCRdb stores just in-frame clones and leaves some out. The table lists some 300,000 clones, roughly nine tenths of them singletons, with about 2% in the top ten. Germline V lookup: CDR1 SEHNR, CDR2 FQNEAQ (reference sequence). V lost 2 bases, J lost 7 bases, and 10 bases stayed unmatched. The length of the CDR3 is 17 residues. What was sequenced was peripheral blood. The chain is built from TRBV7-9 and TRBJ2-1; the match to TRBD1 covers 11 bases. The receptor's source is a woman in her twenties or thirties with COVID-19, enrolled during active disease. The chain's CDR3 is CASSLLVPGTGGNEQFF. The CDR3 bases are TGTGCCAGCAGCTTACTCGTGCCCGGGACAGGGGGAAATGAGCAGTTCTTC.